A selection of T cell receptor beta chains follows, all from one sample in a study of identical twins' blood T cells. TCRdb passed the 5' RACE reads through MiXCR, listing each CDR3 protein once. The table includes roughly 380,000 distinct CDR3 sequences, roughly 31% detected once. Material for sequencing was PBMCs. The receptor set was obtained from a woman aged 18 to 49 in good health. Each CDR3 is given with its conserved first and last residue. The D gene is left open where the match is weak. A clone size is listed for some rows: how often the clone was seen (once, few, many), or a class if it is expanded.

D gene,J gene,clone size,V gene,CDR3 DNA,CDR3 protein
.,TRBJ1-5,.,TRBV12-5,TGTGCTAGTGGTTTGAAGAGAACCTCTCAAGGGGACAATCAGCCCCAGCATTTT,CASGLKRTSQGDNQPQHF
TRBD1,TRBJ1-2,many,TRBV29-1,TGCAGCGTCGACAGGGGCGGCTACACCTTC,CSVDRGGYTF
.,TRBJ2-4,.,TRBV3-1,TGTGCCAGCAGCCAAGGATCAAATCAGTACTTC,CASSQGSNQYF
.,TRBJ1-1,few,TRBV19,TGTGCCAGTAGGCCCGCAGGGAACACTGAAGCTTTCTTT,CASRPAGNTEAFF
.,TRBJ1-3,.,TRBV20-1,TGCAGTGCTAGTAGCGTAGGGGTTGGAAACACCATATATTTT,CSASSVGVGNTIYF
TRBD1,TRBJ2-4,few,TRBV29-1,TGCAGCGTTGAAATGAGACAGGGTCGGTTGGGCATTCAGTACTTC,CSVEMRQGRLGIQYF
.,TRBJ1-1,.,TRBV19,TGTGCCACAAAGGGGAACACTGAAGCTTTCTTT,CATKGNTEAFF
.,TRBJ2-7,.,TRBV2,TGTGCCAGCAGGGACCCAAGGGGGACTATCTCTTACGAGCAGTACTTC,CASRDPRGTISYEQYF
TRBD1,TRBJ2-7,.,TRBV29-1,TGCAGCGGATCTCCGGGACAGGGTAGCTACGAGCAGTACTTC,CSGSPGQGSYEQYF
.,TRBJ2-7,.,TRBV5-1,TGCGCCAGCAGGCTCCATCTTGGGGACGAGCAGTACTTC,CASRLHLGDEQYF
TRBD1,TRBJ2-7,many,TRBV20-1,TGCAGTGCTGCCTCAACAGGGGGAAGGCTCTCCTACGAGCAGTACTTC,CSAASTGGRLSYEQYF
.,TRBJ2-7,.,TRBV12-5,TGTGCTAGTGGTTCCACCCCTGATGGGAGAGTGGCCTACGAGCAGTACTTC,CASGSTPDGRVAYEQYF
.,TRBJ2-1,few,TRBV11-2,TGTGCCAGCAGCTTAGATATACTAGCCCACAATGAGCAGTTCTTC,CASSLDILAHNEQFF
.,TRBJ2-7,.,TRBV7-6,TGTGCCAGCAGCCCGACACTGTTGAGCTCCTACGAGCAGTACTTC,CASSPTLLSSYEQYF
TRBD2,TRBJ2-7,.,TRBV4-2,TGTGCCAGCAGCCTCCGGACTAGCGGGAGCTCATACGAGCAGTACTTC,CASSLRTSGSSYEQYF
.,TRBJ1-2,.,TRBV20-1,TGCAGTGCGCGACAGCCCTCTGATGACTACACCTTC,CSARQPSDDYTF
.,TRBJ1-1,.,TRBV6-5,TGTGCCAGCAGTTACTCGAGTATGGGAGGAGGCACTGAAGCTTTCTTT,CASSYSSMGGGTEAFF
.,TRBJ2-1,few,TRBV9,TGTGCCAGCAGCGTAGTAGGGGGACTGGGCGGTAACAATGAGCAGTTCTTC,CASSVVGGLGGNNEQFF
.,TRBJ1-1,.,TRBV20-1,TGCAGTGCTAGAGATATTCTCGGGACATCGAACACTGAAGCTTTCTTT,CSARDILGTSNTEAFF
TRBD1,TRBJ1-4,few,TRBV3-1,TGTGCCAGCAGCCGACAGGGGAATGAAAAACTGTTTTTT,CASSRQGNEKLFF
TRBD1,TRBJ1-1,.,TRBV20-1,TGCAGTGCTAGAGCTCCGGGACAGGGATTTGAAGCTTTCTTT,CSARAPGQGFEAFF
TRBD1,TRBJ1-4,.,TRBV27,TGTGCCACTTCCAGGGGGTCTAATGAAAAACTGTTTTTT,CATSRGSNEKLFF
TRBD2,TRBJ2-1,.,TRBV2,TGTGCCAGCCTAAAGCGGGAGGATCACAATGAGCAGCTCTTC,CASLKREDHNEQLF
.,TRBJ2-1,many,TRBV5-1,TGCGCCAGCAGTAGTCTAGGGAAAAGGTCGGACAATGAGCAGTTCTTC,CASSSLGKRSDNEQFF
.,TRBJ1-2,.,TRBV7-9,TGTGCCAGCAGCTTAGCCCAGGGGACTAACTATGGCTACACCTTC,CASSLAQGTNYGYTF
.,TRBJ2-1,.,TRBV7-9,TGTGCCGGGGAGCAGGGAGTTGTGAATGAGCAGTTCTTC,CAGEQGVVNEQFF
TRBD1,TRBJ1-2,.,TRBV19,TGTGCCAGTAGTAGAACCGGGACAGGGAATGGCTACACCTTC,CASSRTGTGNGYTF
.,TRBJ2-7,.,TRBV20-1,TGCAGTGCGTTCCGGGACCGCTCCTACGAGCAGTACTTC,CSAFRDRSYEQYF
.,TRBJ1-2,few,TRBV14,TGTGCCAGCAGCCAAGACCCAGACAGAATCCATGGCTACACCTTC,CASSQDPDRIHGYTF
TRBD2,TRBJ2-3,few,TRBV20-1,TGCAGTGCTACCGGTAGCGGGGGCCCAAGAGATACGCAGTATTTT,CSATGSGGPRDTQYF
.,TRBJ1-1,few,TRBV11-2,TGTGCCAGCAGCGCCGACAGCTATGAAGCTTTCTTT,CASSADSYEAFF
.,TRBJ1-5,.,TRBV15,TGTGCCACCAGGAGAGGGTTTAGCAATCAGCCCCAGCATTTT,CATRRGFSNQPQHF
.,TRBJ1-1,many,TRBV11-2,TGTGCCAGCAGACCCCGTTGGCGGACAGCAGACACTGAAGCTTTCTTT,CASRPRWRTADTEAFF
.,TRBJ2-3,few,TRBV10-3,TGTGCCATCAGAGATAGCAACACAGATACGCAGTATTTT,CAIRDSNTDTQYF
TRBD2,TRBJ2-7,.,TRBV7-9,TGTGCCAGCAGCCCTACGGGGGGTCTGAATCGCGAGCAGTACTTC,CASSPTGGLNREQYF
TRBD1,TRBJ1-1,many,TRBV12-3/TRBV12-4,TGTGCCTCTCGGACAGGGCCTGAAGCTTTCTTT,CASRTGPEAFF
.,TRBJ2-2,.,TRBV20-1,TGCAGTGCTAGAGGGGCAGGGTCGAACACCGGGGAGCTGTTTTTT,CSARGAGSNTGELFF
.,TRBJ1-1,.,TRBV18,TGTGCCAGCTCACCACCGCCAAGCCAGAACACTGAAGCTTTCTTT,CASSPPPSQNTEAFF
.,TRBJ1-4,.,TRBV28,TGTGCCAGCGGGGGCGGCAGTAATGAAAAACTGTTTTTT,CASGGGSNEKLFF
.,TRBJ2-5,.,TRBV30,TGTGCCTGGAGTGCCTTCGATGACCAGTACTTC,CAWSAFDDQYF
TRBD2,TRBJ2-3,few,TRBV20-1,TGCAGTGGAAGCGGGAGCCACGGTGCGGGCACAGATACGCAGTATTTT,CSGSGSHGAGTDTQYF
.,TRBJ2-1,.,TRBV29-1,TGCAGCGTTATAGGAGTCAGAAAGAATGAGCAGTTCTTC,CSVIGVRKNEQFF